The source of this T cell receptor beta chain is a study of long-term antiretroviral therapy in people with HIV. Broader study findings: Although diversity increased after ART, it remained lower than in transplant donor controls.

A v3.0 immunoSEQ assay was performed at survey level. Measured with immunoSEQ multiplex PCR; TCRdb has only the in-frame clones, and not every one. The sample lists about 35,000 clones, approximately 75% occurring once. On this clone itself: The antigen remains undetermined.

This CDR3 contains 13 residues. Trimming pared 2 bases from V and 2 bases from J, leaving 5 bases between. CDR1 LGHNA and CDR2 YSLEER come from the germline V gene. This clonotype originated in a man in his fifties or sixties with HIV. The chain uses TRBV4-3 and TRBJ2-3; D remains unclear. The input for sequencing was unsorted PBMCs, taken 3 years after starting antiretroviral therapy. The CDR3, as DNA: TGCGCCAGCAGCCAAAGTCACACAGATACGCAGTATTTT. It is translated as CASSQSHTDTQYF.